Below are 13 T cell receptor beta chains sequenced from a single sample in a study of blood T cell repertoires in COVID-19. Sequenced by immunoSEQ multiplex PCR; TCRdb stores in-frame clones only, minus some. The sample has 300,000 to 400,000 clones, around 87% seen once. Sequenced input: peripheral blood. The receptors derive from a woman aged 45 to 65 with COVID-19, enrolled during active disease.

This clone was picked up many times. CDR3 residues: CATKLGGQGDNQPQHF. CDR3 sequence (DNA): TGTGCCACCAAGCTCGGCGGACAGGGAGACAATCAGCCCCAGCATTTT. The chain combines TRBV15 with TRBJ1-5, with TRBD1 identical over 8 bases. The germline V gene has CDR1 LNHNV and CDR2 YYDKDF (reference sequence). Trimming at V came to 7 bases and at J to 3 bases, leaving 11 bases not matched to a gene. This CDR3 has 16 amino acids.

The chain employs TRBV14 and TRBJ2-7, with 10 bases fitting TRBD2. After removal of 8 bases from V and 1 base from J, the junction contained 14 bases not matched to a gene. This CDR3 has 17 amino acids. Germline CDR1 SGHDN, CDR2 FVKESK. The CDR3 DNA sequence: TGTGCCAGCGATCCACCTTTTCTAGCGGGAGAATCCTACGAGCAGTACTTC. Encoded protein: CASDPPFLAGESYEQYF.

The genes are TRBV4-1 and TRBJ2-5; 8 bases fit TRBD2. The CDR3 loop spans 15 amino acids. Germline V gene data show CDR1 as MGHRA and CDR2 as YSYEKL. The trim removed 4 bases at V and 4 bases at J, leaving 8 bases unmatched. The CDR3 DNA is TGCGCCAGCAGCCCTCCGGGACTAGATCGAGAGACCCAGTACTTC. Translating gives CASSPPGLDRETQYF.

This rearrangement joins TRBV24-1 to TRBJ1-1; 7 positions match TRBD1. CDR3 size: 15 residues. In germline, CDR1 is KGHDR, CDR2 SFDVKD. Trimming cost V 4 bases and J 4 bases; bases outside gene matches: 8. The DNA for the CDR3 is TGTGCCACCAGTGAAGAAAATGACAGGGTCACTGAAGCTTTCTTT. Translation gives CATSEENDRVTEAFF.

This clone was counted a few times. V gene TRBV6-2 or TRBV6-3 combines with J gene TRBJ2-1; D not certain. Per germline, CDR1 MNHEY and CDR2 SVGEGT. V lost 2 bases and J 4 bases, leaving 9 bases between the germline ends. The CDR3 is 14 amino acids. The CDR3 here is CASSYKAGYNEQFF. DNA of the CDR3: TGTGCCAGCAGTTACAAGGCAGGTTACAATGAGCAGTTCTTC.

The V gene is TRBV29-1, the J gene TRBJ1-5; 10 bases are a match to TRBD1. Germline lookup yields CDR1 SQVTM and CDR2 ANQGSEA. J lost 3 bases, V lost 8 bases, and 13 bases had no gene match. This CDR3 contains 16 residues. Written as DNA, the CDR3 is TGCAGCCGAGTTTCCTCGACAGGGGGCACCAATCAGCCCCAGCATTTT. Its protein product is CSRVSSTGGTNQPQHF.

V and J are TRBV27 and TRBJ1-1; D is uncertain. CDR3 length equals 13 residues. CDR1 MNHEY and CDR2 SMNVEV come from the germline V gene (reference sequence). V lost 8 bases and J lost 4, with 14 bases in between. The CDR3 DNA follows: TGTGCCAGCGCCGACGGGTTGGGCACTGAAGCTTTCTTT. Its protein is CASADGLGTEAFF.

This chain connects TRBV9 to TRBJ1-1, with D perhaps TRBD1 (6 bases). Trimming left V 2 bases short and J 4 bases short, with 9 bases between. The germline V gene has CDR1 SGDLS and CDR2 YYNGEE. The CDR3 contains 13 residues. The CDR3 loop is CASSVTGSTEAFF. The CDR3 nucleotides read TGTGCCAGCAGCGTTACAGGGTCCACTGAAGCTTTCTTT.

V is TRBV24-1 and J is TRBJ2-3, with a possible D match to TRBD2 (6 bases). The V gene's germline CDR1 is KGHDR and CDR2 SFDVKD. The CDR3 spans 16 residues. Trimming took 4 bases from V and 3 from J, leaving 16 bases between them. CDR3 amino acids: CATSERGGISTDTQYF. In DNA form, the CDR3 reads TGTGCCACCAGTGAAAGAGGCGGGATATCTACAGATACGCAGTATTTT.

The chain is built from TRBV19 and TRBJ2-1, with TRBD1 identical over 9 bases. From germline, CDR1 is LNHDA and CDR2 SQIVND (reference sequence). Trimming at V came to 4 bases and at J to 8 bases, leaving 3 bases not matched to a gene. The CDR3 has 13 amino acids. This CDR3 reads CASSRTGEDEQFF. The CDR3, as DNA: TGTGCCAGTAGTAGGACAGGGGAGGATGAGCAGTTCTTC.

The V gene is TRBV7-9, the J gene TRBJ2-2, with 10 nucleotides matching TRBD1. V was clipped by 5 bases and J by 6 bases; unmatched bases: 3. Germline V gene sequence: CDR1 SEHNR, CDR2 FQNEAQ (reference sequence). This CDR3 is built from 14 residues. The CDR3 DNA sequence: TGTGCCAGCAGCCCGGACAGGGGGGCCGGGGAGCTGTTTTTT. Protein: CASSPDRGAGELFF.

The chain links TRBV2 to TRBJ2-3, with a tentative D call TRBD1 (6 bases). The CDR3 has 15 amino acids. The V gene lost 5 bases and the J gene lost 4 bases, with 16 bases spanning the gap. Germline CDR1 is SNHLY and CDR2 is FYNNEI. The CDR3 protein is CASSLGTQVADTQYF. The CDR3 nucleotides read TGTGCCAGCAGTTTAGGGACACAAGTGGCAGATACGCAGTATTTT. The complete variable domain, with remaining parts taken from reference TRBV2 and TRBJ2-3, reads EPEVTQTPSHQVTQMGQEVILRCVPISNHLYFYWYRQILGQKVEFLVSFYNNEISEKSEIFDDQFSVERPDGSNFTLKIRSTKLEDSAMYFCASSLGTQVADTQYFGPGTRLTVL.

CDR3 DNA sequence: TGTGCCAGCAGTTACCGGAGCAGGGTAGTAAACGAGCAGTACTTC. As protein: CASSYRSRVVNEQYF. V and J are TRBV6-2 or TRBV6-3 and TRBJ2-7; D is possibly TRBD1 (5 bases). The germline CDR1 and CDR2 sequences are MNHEY and SVGEGT. The germline V and J ends were trimmed by 2 bases and 5 bases, with 16 bases remaining between them. The CDR3 is made up of 15 amino acids.